The sequence of this T cell receptor beta chain was determined in a study of Ad26.COV2.S vaccination and SARS-CoV-2 variants. As for treatment: some 20 received Ad26.COV2.S at low or high dose, single or two shots; roughly five received placebo; per-sample allocation not given. The samples date from day 63 after the first vaccine or placebo injection. General study points: There was a possibility that the TCR breadth and depth analyses underestimated total T cell responses. Reported post-vaccination CD8+ and CD4+ T cell responses to spike showed substantial breadth.

Produced via immunoSEQ multiplex PCR; TCRdb's table is partial and in-frame only. The sample consists of about 420,000 clones, around nine tenths of them appearing once. V was trimmed by 1 base and J by 1 base, leaving 14 bases between them. The CDR3 loop spans 17 amino acids. Germline CDR1 reads MGHRA; CDR2 reads YSYEKL. Worth noting for this clone: Its matching antigen is unknown.

The genes are TRBV4-1 and TRBJ1-5, with D uncertain. This specimen consisted of peripheral blood, obtained in a trial of Ad26.COV2.S vaccine versus placebo. The sequence was collected from a person aged 18-60 years who received the Ad26.COV2.S COVID-19 vaccine or a placebo. CDR3 DNA: TGCGCCAGCAGCCAAGGAAAGCCCCTGGACAGCAATCAGCCCCAGCATTTT. Translated: CASSQGKPLDSNQPQHF.